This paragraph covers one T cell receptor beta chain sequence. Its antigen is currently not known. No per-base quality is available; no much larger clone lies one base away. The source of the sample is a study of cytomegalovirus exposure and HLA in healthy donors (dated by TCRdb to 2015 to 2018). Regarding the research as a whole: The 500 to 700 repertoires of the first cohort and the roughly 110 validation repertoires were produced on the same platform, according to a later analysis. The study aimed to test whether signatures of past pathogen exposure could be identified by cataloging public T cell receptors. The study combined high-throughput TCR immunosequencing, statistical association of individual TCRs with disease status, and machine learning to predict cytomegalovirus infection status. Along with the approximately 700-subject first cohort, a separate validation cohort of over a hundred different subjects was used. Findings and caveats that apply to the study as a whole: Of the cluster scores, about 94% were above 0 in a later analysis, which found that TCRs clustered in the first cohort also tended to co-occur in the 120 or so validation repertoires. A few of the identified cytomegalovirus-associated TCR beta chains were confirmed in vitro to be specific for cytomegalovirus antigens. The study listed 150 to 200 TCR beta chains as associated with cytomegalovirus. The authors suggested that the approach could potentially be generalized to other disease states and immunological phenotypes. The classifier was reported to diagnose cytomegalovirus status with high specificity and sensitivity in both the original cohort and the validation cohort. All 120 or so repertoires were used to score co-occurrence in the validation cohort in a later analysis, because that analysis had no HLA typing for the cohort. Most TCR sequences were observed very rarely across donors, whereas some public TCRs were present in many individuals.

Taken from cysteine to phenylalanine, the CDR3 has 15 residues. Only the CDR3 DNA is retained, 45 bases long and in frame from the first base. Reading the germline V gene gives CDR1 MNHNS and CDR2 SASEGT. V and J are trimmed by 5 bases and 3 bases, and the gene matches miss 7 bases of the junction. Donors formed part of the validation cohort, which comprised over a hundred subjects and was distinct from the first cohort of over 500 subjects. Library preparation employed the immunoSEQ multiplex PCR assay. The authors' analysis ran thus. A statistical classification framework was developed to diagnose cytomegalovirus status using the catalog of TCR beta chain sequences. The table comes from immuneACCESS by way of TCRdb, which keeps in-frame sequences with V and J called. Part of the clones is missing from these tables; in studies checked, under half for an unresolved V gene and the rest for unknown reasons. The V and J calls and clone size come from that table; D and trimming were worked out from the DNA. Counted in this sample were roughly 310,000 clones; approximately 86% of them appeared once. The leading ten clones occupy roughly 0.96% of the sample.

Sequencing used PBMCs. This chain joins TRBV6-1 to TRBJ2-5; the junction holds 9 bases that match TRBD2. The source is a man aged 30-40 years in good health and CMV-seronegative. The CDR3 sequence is CASSFVASGEETQYF. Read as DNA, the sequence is TGTGCCAGCAGTTTTGTTGCTAGCGGGGAAGAGACCCAGTACTTC.